One sample yielded the 6 T cell receptor beta chains listed below, sequenced in a study of response to subunit inactivated influenza vaccine. TCRdb re-analysed the RT-PCR reads in MiXCR, keeping a single row per CDR3 protein. The table records hundreds of thousands of distinct CDR3 sequences, roughly 18% of them present only once. The sample consisted of PBMCs from blood, taken around 5 days after vaccination. These receptors came from a man in his fifties who received an inactivated influenza vaccine.

DNA of the CDR3: TGTGCCATCAGTGAACGTGGGGGGGCAGATGAAAAACTGTTTTTT. Amino acid sequence: CAISERGGADEKLFF. The chain is built from TRBV10-3 and TRBJ1-4, with a tentative D call TRBD1 (6 bases). Per germline, CDR1 ENHRY and CDR2 SYGVKD. The germline V and J ends were trimmed by 3 bases and 6 bases, with 14 bases remaining between them. This CDR3 comprises 15 residues.

This clonotype was observed a handful of times. The V gene is TRBV5-1, the J gene TRBJ2-7; TRBD2 matches at 13 bases. CDR3 size: 15 residues. V shed 4 bases and J 5 bases; nucleotides not matched to a gene: 6. CDR1 is SGHRS, CDR2 YFSETQ, per germline. The CDR3 sequence is CASSQLAGGPHEQYF. Here the CDR3 DNA reads TGCGCCAGCAGCCAACTAGCGGGAGGGCCCCACGAGCAGTACTTC.

The gene calls are TRBV2 and TRBJ2-1, with D tentatively TRBD2 (6 bases). The CDR3 loop spans 14 amino acids. V lost 2 bases to trimming and J lost 9 bases, with 14 bases between them. Germline assignment: CDR1 SNHLY and CDR2 FYNNEI. The CDR3 nucleotides read TGTGCCAGCAGTGAAAGGAGGGCCGCAGGTGAGCAGTTCTTC. Translating gives CASSERRAAGEQFF. Full variable domain (outside the CDR3, taken from reference TRBV2 and TRBJ2-1): EPEVTQTPSHQVTQMGQEVILRCVPISNHLYFYWYRQILGQKVEFLVSFYNNEISEKSEIFDDQFSVERPDGSNFTLKIRSTKLEDSAMYFCASSERRAAGEQFFGPGTRLTVL.

This chain connects TRBV7-2 to TRBJ1-4, with TRBD1 matching 9 bases. Germline V gene data show CDR1 as SGHTA and CDR2 as FQGNSA. The J segment lost 8 bases and the V segment lost 5 bases, leaving 9 bases of the junction unmatched. This CDR3 is built from 15 residues. This CDR3 reads CASSATGTGKEKLFF. The CDR3 DNA follows: TGTGCCAGCAGCGCGACCGGGACAGGGAAAGAAAAACTGTTTTTT.

The chain joins TRBV2 to TRBJ2-3; no clear D gene. Trimming removed 1 base from V and 1 base from J, with 15 bases in between. Germline lookup yields CDR1 SNHLY and CDR2 FYNNEI. This CDR3 is 17 amino acids long. CDR3: CASSEGAHIGRTDTQYF. CDR3 nucleotide sequence: TGTGCCAGCAGTGAAGGGGCCCACATAGGACGCACAGATACGCAGTATTTT.

There are a few counts of this clonotype. V gene TRBV28 combines with J gene TRBJ2-2; D unresolved. This CDR3 is 13 amino acids long. V gave up 6 bases and J gave up 0 bases, with 5 bases separating them. Germline V CDR1 and CDR2: MDHEN, SYDVKM. The CDR3 DNA sequence: TGTGCCAGCAGGGCCCCGAACACCGGGGAGCTGTTTTTT. It codes for CASRAPNTGELFF.